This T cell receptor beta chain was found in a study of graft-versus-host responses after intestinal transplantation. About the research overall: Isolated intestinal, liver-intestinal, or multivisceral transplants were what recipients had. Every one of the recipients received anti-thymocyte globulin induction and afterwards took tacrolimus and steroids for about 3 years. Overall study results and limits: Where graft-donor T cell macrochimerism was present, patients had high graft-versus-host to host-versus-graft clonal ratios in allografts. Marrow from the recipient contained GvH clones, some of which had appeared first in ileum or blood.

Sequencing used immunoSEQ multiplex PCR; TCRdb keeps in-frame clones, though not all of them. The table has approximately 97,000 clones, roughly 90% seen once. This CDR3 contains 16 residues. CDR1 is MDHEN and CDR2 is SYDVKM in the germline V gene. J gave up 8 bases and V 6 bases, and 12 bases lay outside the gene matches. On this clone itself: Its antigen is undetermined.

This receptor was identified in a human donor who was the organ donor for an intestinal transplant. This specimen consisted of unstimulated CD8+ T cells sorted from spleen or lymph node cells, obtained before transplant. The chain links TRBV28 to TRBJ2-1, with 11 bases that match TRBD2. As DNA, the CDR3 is TGTGCCAGCAGCCTTAGCGGGAGGGCTTGGTGGGATGAGCAGTTCTTC. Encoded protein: CASSLSGRAWWDEQFF.